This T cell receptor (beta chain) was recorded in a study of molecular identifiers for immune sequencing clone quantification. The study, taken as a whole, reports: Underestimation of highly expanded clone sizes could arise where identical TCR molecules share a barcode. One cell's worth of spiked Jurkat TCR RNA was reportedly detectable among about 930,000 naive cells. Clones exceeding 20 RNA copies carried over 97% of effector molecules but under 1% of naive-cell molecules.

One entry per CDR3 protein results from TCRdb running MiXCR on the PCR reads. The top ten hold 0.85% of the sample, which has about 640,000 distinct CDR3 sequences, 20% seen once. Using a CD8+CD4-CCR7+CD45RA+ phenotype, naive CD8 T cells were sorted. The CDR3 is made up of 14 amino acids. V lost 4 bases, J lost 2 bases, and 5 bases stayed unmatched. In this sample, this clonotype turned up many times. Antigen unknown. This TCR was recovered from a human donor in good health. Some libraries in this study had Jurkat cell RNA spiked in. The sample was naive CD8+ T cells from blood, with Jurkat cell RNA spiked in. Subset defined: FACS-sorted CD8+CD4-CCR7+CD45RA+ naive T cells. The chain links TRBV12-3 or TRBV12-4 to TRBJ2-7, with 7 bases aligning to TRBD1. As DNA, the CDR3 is TGTGCCAGCAGTTGGGCCGGGACAGCCTACGAGCAGTACTTC. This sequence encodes CASSWAGTAYEQYF.